This TCR beta chain was profiled in a study of blood T cell repertoires in COVID-19. Study-wide context: T cells, B-cell-depleted T cells, or PBMCs provided the cDNA or gDNA that served as material.

Cohorts were assigned according to the clinical history that participants reported. This CDR3 spans 15 amino acids. Unmatched junction bases numbered 21, after V lost 7 bases and J lost 12 bases. Looked up from germline, CDR1 is SQVTM and CDR2 is ANQGSEA. Per the original methods: Reference gene primer amplification gave nucleated cell count estimates. Method: immunoSEQ multiplex PCR; TCRdb's copy keeps in-frame clones and lacks some. D and trimming were read from the DNA, whereas the V and J calls and clone size are those reported in that table. Of around 160,000 clones listed, approximately 88% are singletons.

The sequenced sample was PBMCs or T cells enriched from blood (not recorded which). The rearrangement joins TRBV29-1 to TRBJ2-4, with 7 bases matching TRBD1. The TCR sequence derives from a woman in her twenties or thirties with acute COVID-19. The CDR3 nucleotides read TGCAGCGCTCGGGTTGTGGGGACAGTCGCTGAGGGTCAGTACTTC. Translated: CSARVVGTVAEGQYF.